The present T cell receptor (beta chain) was sequenced within a study of immune cell composition in non-small cell lung cancer (dated by TCRdb to about 2017). For context, the study as a whole: To assign histologic subtype, which was mostly lung adenocarcinoma or squamous cell carcinoma, H&E was combined with p63, CK5, Napsin A and TTF-1 immunohistochemistry. Supplementary cohort #1, some 10 lung adenocarcinoma cases, had paired tumour/lung TCR-beta sequencing and TIL populations generated to assess tumour reactivity. Adaptive Biotechnologies TCR-beta sequencing was carried out on about 31 paired NSCLC tumour and non-adjacent lung specimens, as well as on roughly 26 tumour-only specimens. A handful of tumour specimens with TCR-beta data were rare histological subtypes and were excluded from the subtype comparisons.

Genomic DNA was isolated with the QIAamp DNA kit from frozen aliquots of single-cell suspensions that had not been sorted. Tumour samples were surgically resected non-small cell lung cancer tissue. Tissues arrived within 2 hours after resection and were immediately processed into single-cell suspensions. Tissue was broken up mechanically, digested enzymatically with DNase I, collagenase I and hyaluronidase for under 35 minutes at 37 degrees C, and then filtered and RBC-lysed. The investigation overall reported the following: Tumour-associated clones >0.5% occurred in nearly half of NSCLC cases: about 33% of adenocarcinomas versus around 79% of squamous carcinomas. Lung squamous cell carcinoma tumours had significantly higher Top 10 clone scores and productive clonality than lung adenocarcinoma tumours. Across 10 or so adenocarcinoma cases, the maximal tumour-associated clone frequency showed a strong correlation with TIL tumour reactivity, but overall clonality showed no such correlation. No significant correlation was found between tumour TCR-beta clonality and smoking pack-years. The reactivity cohort was only roughly nine cases, and tumour-reactive clones were not shown to share sequences with the dominant in vivo tumour-associated clones.

The germline V gene supplies CDR1 SGHDT and CDR2 YYEEEE. Taken from cysteine to phenylalanine, the CDR3 has 16 residues. Only the CDR3 portion is preserved as DNA: 48 bases, with reading frame beginning at the first base. V has 2 bases trimmed and J has 3 bases trimmed; junction bases matching no gene number 10. On this clone: What antigen it recognizes has not been identified. The record has no base qualities; no much larger clone is one base away.

TCR-beta CDR3 regions were amplified from genomic DNA by a two-step multiplex PCR, with the second step adding Illumina-compatible adaptors. As a commercial immunoSEQ service, TCR-beta immunosequencing was carried out on an Illumina platform. As for the original processing: Repertoires were described by productive clonality and by Top 10 Clones, which is the percentage of T-cell templates coming from the ten most frequent sequences. Productive clonality had a range of 0 to 1, where 1 means a monoclonal population. Tumour-associated clones were defined as sequences comprising at least 0.1% of tumour T-cell templates but absent from matched non-adjacent lung, identified via log10 scatter plots. Student's t-tests were used for two-group comparisons, ANOVA for comparisons across stages, and linear regression for relationships, with analyses done in GraphPad Prism7 and R. Imported from immuneACCESS, the table was reduced by TCRdb to in-frame sequences with V and J called. These copies leave out some clones; in studies compared against another copy, an unresolved V gene accounts for under half, and the cause of the remainder is not known. V and J calls and clone size come straight from that table; D and trimming were deduced from the DNA. The sample records roughly 7,100 clones, 75% to 85% of which are singletons. The ten largest clones add up to approximately 12% of the sample.

Sequencing was carried out using lung tumor tissue. The receptor comes from a human donor with non-small cell lung cancer. The V and J segments used are TRBV5-6 and TRBJ2-7; TRBD1 lines up with 8 middle nucleotides. At the DNA level, the sequence is TGTGCCAGCAGCTTAACGGGACAGGCCGTGAACTACGAGCAGTACTTC. It specifies CASSLTGQAVNYEQYF. Beyond the CDR3, the reference TRBV5-6 and TRBJ2-7 genes provide the residues; the full variable domain reads: DAGVTQSPTHLIKTRGQQVTLRCSPKSGHDTVSWYQQALGQGPQFIFQYYEEEERQRGNFPDRFSGHQFPNYSSELNVNALLLGDSALYLCASSLTGQAVNYEQYFGPGTRLTVT.